The rows below give T cell receptor beta chains drawn from one sample of a study of T cell changes during pregnancy in multiple sclerosis. Generated by immunoSEQ multiplex PCR, the TCRdb table keeps only in-frame clones and is missing some. This table has more than 65,000 clones, approximately 91% appearing once. The input for sequencing was peripheral blood, taken before pregnancy. The receptors were gathered from a female donor with multiple sclerosis, enrolled in a pregnancy study. Both conserved end residues are part of each CDR3. A D gene is named only where the DNA matches it firmly. Only some rows state a clone size, as once, few, many or a class for expanded clones.

CDR3: CASRIGAVGNTEAFF; DNA: TGCGCCAGCAGGATTGGGGCGGTGGGGAACACTGAAGCTTTCTTT; D: -; V: TRBV5-1; size: -; J: TRBJ1-1
CDR3: CASSQGGLRGSDTQYF; DNA: TGTGCCAGCAGCCAGGGGGGACTCCGGGGTTCAGATACGCAGTATTTT; D: -; V: TRBV14; size: -; J: TRBJ2-3
CDR3: CAWTGLNTEAFF; DNA: TGTGCCTGGACGGGATTGAACACTGAAGCTTTCTTT; D: -; V: TRBV30; size: few; J: TRBJ1-1
CDR3: CSVGTGDGYTF; DNA: TGCAGCGTTGGGACAGGGGATGGCTACACCTTC; D: TRBD1; V: TRBV29-1; size: -; J: TRBJ1-2
CDR3: CASSPVLSDTQYF; DNA: TGTGCCAGCTCACCTGTCTTGTCAGATACGCAGTATTTT; D: -; V: TRBV18; size: once; J: TRBJ2-3
CDR3: CASSFSGLTGETQYF; DNA: TGTGCCAGCAGCTTCTCCGGGCTTACGGGGGAGACCCAGTACTTC; D: -; V: TRBV7-2; size: -; J: TRBJ2-5
CDR3: CASTRSVPTNEKLFF; DNA: TGTGCCAGTACGAGGTCGGTCCCAACTAATGAAAAACTGTTTTTT; D: -; V: TRBV19; size: -; J: TRBJ1-4
CDR3: CASSSSGSPYEQYF; DNA: TGTGCCAGCAGCTCAAGCGGGAGCCCCTACGAGCAGTACTTC; D: TRBD2; V: TRBV11-3; size: -; J: TRBJ2-7
CDR3: CASSYSGQGGETQYF; DNA: TGTGCCAGCAGTTACTCGGGGCAGGGCGGCGAGACCCAGTACTTC; D: -; V: TRBV6-6; size: -; J: TRBJ2-5
CDR3: CAGSRVMVETQYF; DNA: TGTGCGGGAAGCAGGGTAATGGTGGAGACCCAGTACTTC; D: -; V: TRBV6-1; size: -; J: TRBJ2-5
CDR3: CASILAGGDGNTIYF; DNA: TGTGCCAGCATTTTAGCAGGGGGCGACGGAAACACCATATATTTT; D: TRBD1; V: TRBV6-6; size: few; J: TRBJ1-3
CDR3: CAWSVGSTSEQFF; DNA: TGTGCCTGGAGTGTTGGTAGCACTAGTGAGCAGTTCTTC; D: -; V: TRBV30; size: -; J: TRBJ2-1
CDR3: CAWSVRQLAGTHEQYF; DNA: TGTGCCTGGAGTGTACGTCAGCTAGCGGGAACTCACGAGCAGTACTTC; D: TRBD2; V: TRBV30; size: -; J: TRBJ2-7
CDR3: CASSAATGGLGNTIYF; DNA: TGTGCCAGCAGCGCAGCGACAGGGGGCTTGGGAAACACCATATATTTT; D: TRBD1; V: TRBV9; size: -; J: TRBJ1-3
CDR3: CASSLDRGMNTEAFF; DNA: TGCGCCAGCAGCTTGGATCGGGGGATGAACACTGAAGCTTTCTTT; D: -; V: TRBV5-1; size: -; J: TRBJ1-1
CDR3: CSVVGTLNTGELFF; DNA: TGCAGCGTTGTAGGGACACTGAACACCGGGGAGCTGTTTTTT; D: -; V: TRBV29-1; size: -; J: TRBJ2-2
CDR3: CASSERRQGVEQYF; DNA: TGTGCCAGCAGTGAGCGTCGACAGGGAGTGGAGCAGTACTTC; D: TRBD1; V: TRBV2; size: -; J: TRBJ2-7
CDR3: CASSPGQNPGYQPQHF; DNA: TGCGCCAGCAGCCCGGGACAGAATCCCGGGTACCAGCCCCAGCATTTT; D: TRBD1; V: TRBV5-1; size: -; J: TRBJ1-5